This entry lists 16 T cell receptor beta chains sequenced from one sample in a study of T cells in Graves' hyperthyroidism and ophthalmopathy (dated by TCRdb to about 2019). Library preparation used multiplex PCR. These reads were obtained on an Illumina HiSeq 2000. Amplification of TCR beta CDR3 regions was carried out from RNA transcripts. The TCR CDR3 was subjected to a first round of RT-PCR using the HTBI primer set and the Qiagen OneStep RT-PCR kit. TCRdb took the public reads, trimmed them with fastp at Q25, ran MiXCR for clone calling and kept in-frame beta chains. A single entry per CDR3 protein holds the most common genes and DNA from its merged rows. The sample includes fewer than 700,000 distinct CDR3 sequences, with around 15% observed a single time. The ten largest make up 3% to 4.5% of the sample. Sample: blood. The receptors were sampled from a woman in her 30s with Graves' hyperthyroidism.

The chain couples TRBV6-1 to TRBJ2-7, with 7 bases identical to TRBD1. This CDR3 region has 13 residues. Germline CDR1 MNHNS, CDR2 SASEGT. J lost 3 bases, V lost 6 bases, and 5 bases had no gene match. CDR3 protein: CASSNGQVYEQYF. Here the CDR3 DNA reads TGTGCCAGCAGCAACGGACAGGTCTACGAGCAGTACTTC.

CDR3 nucleotide sequence: TGCGCCAGCAGCCAGAGCACTAGCGGGGGAACAGATACGCAGTATTTT. It specifies CASSQSTSGGTDTQYF. V usage is TRBV4-1 and J usage is TRBJ2-3; TRBD2 aligns across 11 bases. Per germline, CDR1 MGHRA and CDR2 YSYEKL. V lost 3 bases, J lost 3 bases, and 5 bases stayed unmatched. This CDR3 region has 16 residues.

The sample holds a few counts of this clonotype. The gene calls are TRBV13 and TRBJ2-1; 8 nucleotides match TRBD2. V was pared by 8 bases and J by 6 bases, with 6 bases of the junction left unmatched. Germline CDR1 reads PRHDT; CDR2 reads FYEKMQ (reference sequence). The CDR3 extends over 13 amino acids. CDR3: CASGGTRTNEQFF. CDR3 DNA sequence: TGTGCCAGCGGGGGGACTAGGACCAATGAGCAGTTCTTC.

The table lists this clonotype with many counts. The V call is TRBV28, the J call TRBJ2-7; D call uncertain. CDR3 length: 17 residues. Looked up from germline, CDR1 is MDHEN and CDR2 is SYDVKM. V was cut by 6 bases and J by 3 bases, with 24 bases left in between. CDR3 region: CASSRLLTASPSYEQYF. The CDR3 bases are TGTGCCAGCAGCCGCCTCCTCACAGCGTCGCCCAGCTACGAGCAGTACTTC.

The table lists this clonotype with many counts. The rearrangement links TRBV6-2 or TRBV6-3 to TRBJ2-1; no definite D call. The CDR3 spans 14 residues. The germline V gene encodes CDR1 MNHEY and CDR2 SVGEGT. V was trimmed by 7 bases and J by 6 bases, leaving 16 bases between them. The CDR3 is CASTGRSGVNEQFF. CDR3 nucleotide sequence: TGTGCCAGCACCGGACGGTCGGGCGTCAATGAGCAGTTCTTC.

The rearrangement joins TRBV5-5 to TRBJ2-2; TRBD2 is a possible D gene (5 bases). Germline values: CDR1 SGHKS, CDR2 YYEKEE (reference sequence). The CDR3 totals 15 residues. Trimming left V 0 bases short and J 5 bases short, with 11 bases between. This CDR3 is CASSLVGLETGELFF. As DNA, the CDR3 is TGTGCCAGCAGCTTGGTTGGACTTGAAACCGGGGAGCTGTTTTTT.

This clonotype was seen at least ten times. The chain uses TRBV7-3 and TRBJ2-5; 7 bases align to TRBD1. CDR1 and CDR2 from the germline V gene are SGHTA and FQGTGA. J lost 1 base, V lost 5 bases, and 13 bases had no gene match. The CDR3 has 17 amino acids. The CDR3 is CASSPNPPGTVQETQYF. CDR3 DNA sequence: TGTGCCAGCAGCCCCAATCCCCCCGGGACAGTCCAAGAGACCCAGTACTTC. The whole variable domain, filled in from reference TRBV7-3 and TRBJ2-5, reads GAGVSQTPSNKVTEKGKYVELRCDPISGHTALYWYRQSLGQGPEFLIYFQGTGAADDSGLPNDRFFAVRPEGSVSTLKIQRTERGDSAVYLCASSPNPPGTVQETQYFGPGTRLLVL.

Concerning this clonotype: This could be a read error, since a much larger clone is one nucleotide away. The V call is TRBV11-2, the J call TRBJ1-2; possibly TRBD1 for D (5 bases). The CDR3 has 15 amino acids. Looked up from germline, CDR1 is SGHAT and CDR2 is FQNNGV. Trimming stripped 7 bases from V and 1 base from J, with 16 bases between. CDR3 in DNA: TGTGCCAGCACCCTGATAGGGGACTATAACTATGGCTACACCTTC. As protein: CASTLIGDYNYGYTF.

This clonotype was picked up many times. The gene calls are TRBV10-3 and TRBJ2-7; weak D call: TRBD1 (6 bases). CDR3 size: 14 residues. V lost 6 bases and J 5 bases, leaving 17 bases between the germline ends. Germline V gene data show CDR1 as ENHRY and CDR2 as SYGVKD. The CDR3 here is CAIRGTTAGDEQYF. CDR3 sequence (DNA): TGTGCCATCAGGGGGACAACGGCTGGGGACGAGCAGTACTTC.

This clonotype was found a few times. The rearrangement links TRBV20-1 to TRBJ2-3; no clear D gene. Trimming took 4 bases from V and 0 from J, leaving 8 bases between them. Germline V CDR1 and CDR2: DFQATT, SNEGSKA (reference sequence). This CDR3 comprises 13 residues. CDR3 loop: CSATPLSTDTQYF. The CDR3 DNA follows: TGCAGTGCTACCCCGTTGAGCACAGATACGCAGTATTTT.

The sample holds many counts of this clonotype. V usage is TRBV12-3 or TRBV12-4 and J usage is TRBJ2-7, with 7 bases that match TRBD1. V shed 3 bases, J shed 4 bases, and the junction held 6 bases outside the gene matches. The CDR3 has 14 amino acids. The CDR3 here is CASSFTGDWYEQYF. CDR3 DNA sequence: TGTGCCAGCAGTTTTACAGGGGATTGGTACGAGCAGTACTTC.

This clonotype was detected a few times. The chain has TRBV30 and TRBJ2-1; 9 bases agree with TRBD2. The CDR3 length is 15 residues. Per the germline V gene, CDR1 is GTSNPN and CDR2 is SVGIG (reference sequence). With V trimmed by 3 bases and J by 7 bases, 10 bases remained unmatched. Written as DNA, the CDR3 is TGTGCCTGGAGAAAACCGGGACTAGCTTTAAATGAGCAGTTCTTC. As protein: CAWRKPGLALNEQFF.

Many counts were recorded for this clonotype. The rearrangement uses TRBV11-3 and TRBJ2-1; 8 bases map to TRBD1. There are 16 residues in the CDR3. The germline V gene encodes CDR1 SGHNT and CDR2 YENEEA. V lost 5 bases to trimming and J lost 8 bases; unmatched junction nucleotides: 14. CDR3 sequence (DNA): TGTGCCAGCAGCACCACCGGGACAGGTGGAATAGATGAGCAGTTCTTC. It encodes CASSTTGTGGIDEQFF.

The chain links TRBV20-1 to TRBJ1-2; 7 bases are shared with TRBD1. The V gene end was trimmed by 2 bases and the J gene end by 2 bases; junction bases not matched to a gene: 5. The CDR3 runs to 14 residues. The germline V gene has CDR1 DFQATT and CDR2 SNEGSKA (reference sequence). CDR3: CSARKTGVNYGYTF. The CDR3 DNA follows: TGCAGTGCTAGAAAAACAGGGGTGAACTATGGCTACACCTTC.

The chain couples TRBV27 to TRBJ2-1; D is undetermined. V lost 1 base, J lost 7 bases, and 8 bases lay in between. Per the germline V gene, CDR1 is MNHEY and CDR2 is SMNVEV (reference sequence). This CDR3 is 13 amino acids long. This CDR3 reads CASSLLVTNEQFF. Here the CDR3 DNA reads TGTGCCAGCAGTTTATTAGTTACGAATGAGCAGTTCTTC.

The chain carries TRBV7-2 and TRBJ1-5; the D gene is possibly TRBD1 (6 bases). The V end was cut by 5 bases, the J end by 9 bases, with 14 bases between. The germline gives CDR1 SGHTA, CDR2 FQGNSA. The CDR3 totals 13 residues. The DNA for the CDR3 is TGTGCCAGCAGCATACCACAGGGAGGGCCCCAGCATTTT. As protein: CASSIPQGGPQHF.